This T cell receptor beta chain was identified in a study of blood T cell repertoires in COVID-19 (dated by TCRdb to about 2020). General notes on the study: The collaborator samples originated in the United States, Italy and Spain and spanned the acute and convalescent phases of COVID-19. The material from the prospective study consisted of cDNA or gDNA derived from T cells, B-cell-depleted T cells, or PBMCs. Subjects who had been exposed to COVID-19, were actively infected with it, or had recovered from it provided the deeply sampled blood TCRbeta repertoires that made up the dataset. The repertoires were made available in a free public database intended to serve as a resource for research on the immune response to SARS-CoV-2. The samples were drawn from two sources: the first 160 participants of the ongoing ImmuneRACE study, and over 950 subjects contributed by 6 global collaborators. Sample metadata almost always included a de-identified subject ID, COVID-19 status, age in years and sex. Where available, HLA class I and class II types were taken from metadata supplied by the sample provider and were not determined by assay-based typing. Broad study findings and their caveats: The amount of clinical and demographic metadata varied by source and participant and was provided uncurated.

TCRbeta CDR3 regions were amplified from genomic DNA using the immunoSEQ Assay, a bias-controlled multiplex PCR. In the source study's methods: The number of nucleated cells in each sample was estimated by amplification of reference gene primers within the assay. To quantify the absolute abundance of each unique TCRbeta CDR3 rearrangement, sequence reads were collapsed and filtered. For each sample, productive Simpson clonality was calculated as the square root of Simpson's diversity index across productive rearrangements. Held by TCRdb, this immuneACCESS table contains in-frame sequences only and omits some clones. Under half of the omission traces to an unresolved V gene where checked; the cause of the rest is unknown. V, J and clone size were drawn from that table, and D and trimming were deduced from the DNA. This sample holds about 410,000 clones; roughly 90% were observed only once. The top ten clones comprise more than 1.4% of the sample.

Details on this clone: Its binding antigen is unknown. No quality values exist for individual bases; no much larger clone is one base distant.

The collaborating institutions used their own protocols to collect whole blood in K2EDTA tubes. For TCRbeta analysis, collaborator samples were shipped as frozen whole blood, as isolated PBMCs, or as DNA extracted from either sample type. Sequencing was performed on peripheral blood. The receptor was derived from a woman in her twenties or thirties with active or convalescent COVID-19.

The CDR3 has the sequence CASSSGQLNTGELFF. The sequence in DNA is TGCGCCAGCAGCTCGGGACAACTAAACACCGGGGAGCTGTTTTTT. The chain is encoded by TRBV5-1 joined to TRBJ2-2; TRBD1 could be the D gene, as 6 bases match. V is clipped by 3 bases and J by 2 bases, and the sequence between their germline boundaries is 11 bases long. CDR1 and CDR2 are drawn from the germline V gene: SGHRS, YFSETQ. The CDR3 contains 15 residues, cysteine and phenylalanine counted. The retained sequence is limited to the CDR3, 45 bases, with the frame set at the first base. The entire variable domain, with the stretches around the CDR3 drawn from the reference TRBV5-1 and TRBJ2-2 proteins, is KAGVTQTPRYLIKTRGQQVTLSCSPISGHRSVSWYQQTPGQGLQFLFEYFSETQRNKGNFPGRFSGRQFSNSRSEMNVSTLELGDSALYLCASSSGQLNTGELFFGEGSRLTVL.